What follows are 7 T cell receptor beta chains derived from one specimen sequenced in a study of a mutant IDH1 vaccine in newly diagnosed glioma (dated by TCRdb to the early 2020s). Sample time point, as interpreted from the label and publication: week 47, end of study. Each vaccine dose was 300 ug of a 20-mer mutant IDH1 peptide in Montanide, given subcutaneously with topical imiquimod. Library preparation was by the immunoSEQ multiplex PCR assay. Held by TCRdb, this immuneACCESS table contains in-frame sequences only and omits some clones. Under half of the omission traces to an unresolved V gene where checked; the cause of the rest is unknown. For this sample the table gives about 60,000 clones, of which around 83% were detected only once. More than 3% of the sample comes from the top ten. Their target antigens are unknown. The sample was PBMCs, taken from a glioma patient whose treatment included an IDH1 peptide vaccine. These receptors were collected from a woman aged 45-65 years with glioma.

The V call is TRBV19, the J call TRBJ1-4; the D is unclear. This CDR3 region has 12 residues. V lost 10 bases and J lost 8, with 14 bases in between. Germline V lookup: CDR1 LNHDA, CDR2 SQIVND (reference sequence). In DNA form, the CDR3 reads TGTGCCACTAGATTGAATGGAGAAAAACTGTTTTTT. Translating it yields CATRLNGEKLFF.

This clone came up once. This rearrangement joins TRBV30 to TRBJ2-7; weak D call: TRBD2 (7 bases). The CDR3 loop spans 15 amino acids. The germline V gene encodes CDR1 GTSNPN and CDR2 SVGIG (reference sequence). The V gene lost 1 base and the J gene lost 5 bases, with 18 bases spanning the gap. Here the CDR3 reads CAWSALGGGKDEQYF. The CDR3 nucleotides read TGTGCCTGGAGTGCTCTGGGGGGGGGCAAGGACGAGCAGTACTTC.

The V gene is TRBV28, the J gene TRBJ1-4; 8 nucleotides agree with TRBD1. V shed 7 bases and J 2 bases; nucleotides not matched to a gene: 3. Germline V CDR1 and CDR2: MDHEN, SYDVKM. CDR3 length equals 14 residues. The CDR3 DNA is TGTGCCAGCACTCGGACAGGGACTAATGAAAAACTGTTTTTT. Protein sequence: CASTRTGTNEKLFF.

The V gene is TRBV19, the J gene TRBJ2-3, with 9 bases aligning to TRBD1. The CDR3 runs to 16 residues. The ends lost 5 bases at V and 2 bases at J; junction bases unmatched: 8. Germline CDR1 reads LNHDA; CDR2 reads SQIVND (reference sequence). The CDR3 DNA reads as TGTGCCAGTAGTCCTACCACAGGGGGCGCCACAGATACGCAGTATTTT. This translates into CASSPTTGGATDTQYF.

This chain connects TRBV11-3 to TRBJ2-7; weak D call: TRBD1 (5 bases). Per germline, CDR1 SGHNT and CDR2 YENEEA. V was cut by 5 bases and J by 4 bases, with 15 bases left in between. The CDR3 extends over 14 amino acids. This CDR3 reads CASSLVQGSYEQYF. CDR3 nucleotides: TGTGCCAGCAGCCTGGTTCAGGGATCTTACGAGCAGTACTTC.

As regards this clone: At one end, the junction sequence differs from germline, possibly due to a read error. Here the CDR3 DNA reads TGTGCCAGCAGCGTAGGCCCACAAAGCCTCTTCTTC. Translated: CASSVGPQSLFF. J is TRBJ1-2 and V is TRBV9; no firm D call. This CDR3 region has 12 residues. The germline gives CDR1 SGDLS, CDR2 YYNGEE.

The chain joins TRBV6-6 to TRBJ1-5, with a tentative D call TRBD1 (5 bases). Germline CDR1 reads MNHNY; CDR2 reads SVGAGI (reference sequence). The CDR3 totals 12 residues. With 10 bases removed from V and 1 base from J, the gap between germline ends came to 8 bases. CDR3 DNA sequence: TGTGCCACCAGGGAGAGCAATCAGCCCCAGCATTTT. Protein sequence: CATRESNQPQHF.